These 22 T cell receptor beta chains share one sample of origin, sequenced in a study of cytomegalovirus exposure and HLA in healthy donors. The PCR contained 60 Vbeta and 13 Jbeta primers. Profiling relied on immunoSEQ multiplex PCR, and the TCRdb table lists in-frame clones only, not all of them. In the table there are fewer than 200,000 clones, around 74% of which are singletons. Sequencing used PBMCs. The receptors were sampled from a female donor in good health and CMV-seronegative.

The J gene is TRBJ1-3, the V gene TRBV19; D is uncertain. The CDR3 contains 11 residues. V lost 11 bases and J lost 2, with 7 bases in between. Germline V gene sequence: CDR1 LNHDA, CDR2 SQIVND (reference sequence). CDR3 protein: CAGAAGNTIYF. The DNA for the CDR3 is TGTGCCGGAGCAGCTGGAAACACCATATATTTT.

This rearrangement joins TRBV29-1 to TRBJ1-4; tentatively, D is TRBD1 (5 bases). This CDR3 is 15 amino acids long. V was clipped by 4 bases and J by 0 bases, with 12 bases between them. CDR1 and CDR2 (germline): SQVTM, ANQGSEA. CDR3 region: CSVAQGYATNEKLFF. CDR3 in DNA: TGCAGCGTTGCCCAGGGATATGCAACTAATGAAAAACTGTTTTTT.

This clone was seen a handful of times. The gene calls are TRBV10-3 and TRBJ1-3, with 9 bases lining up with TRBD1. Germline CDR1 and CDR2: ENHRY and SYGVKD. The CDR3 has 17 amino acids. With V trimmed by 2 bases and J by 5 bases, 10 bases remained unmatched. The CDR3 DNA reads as TGTGCCATCAGTGAGAAAGGGACAGGGCTCGCTCGAAACACCATATATTTT. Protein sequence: CAISEKGTGLARNTIYF.

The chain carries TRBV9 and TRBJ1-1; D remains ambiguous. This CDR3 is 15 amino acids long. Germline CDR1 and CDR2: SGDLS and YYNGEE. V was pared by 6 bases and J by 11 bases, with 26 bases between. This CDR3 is CASTSLAGPSESAFF. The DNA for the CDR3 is TGTGCCAGCACCTCCTTGGCGGGTCCATCAGAGTCGGCTTTCTTT.

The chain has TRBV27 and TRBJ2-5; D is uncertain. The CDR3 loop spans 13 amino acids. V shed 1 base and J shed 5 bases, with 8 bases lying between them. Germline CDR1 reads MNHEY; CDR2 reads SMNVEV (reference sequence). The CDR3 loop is CASSLYYAETQYF. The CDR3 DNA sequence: TGTGCCAGCAGTTTATATTATGCGGAGACCCAGTACTTC.

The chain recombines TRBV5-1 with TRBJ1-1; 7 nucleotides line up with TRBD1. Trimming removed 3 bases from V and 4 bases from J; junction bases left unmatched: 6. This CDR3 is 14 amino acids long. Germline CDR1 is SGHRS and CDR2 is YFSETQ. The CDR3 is CASSSGTEGTEAFF. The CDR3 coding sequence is TGCGCCAGCAGCTCCGGGACAGAAGGCACTGAAGCTTTCTTT.

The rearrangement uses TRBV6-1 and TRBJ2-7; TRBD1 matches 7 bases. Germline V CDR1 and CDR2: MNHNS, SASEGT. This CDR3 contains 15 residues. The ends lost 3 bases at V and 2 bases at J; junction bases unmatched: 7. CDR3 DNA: TGTGCCAGCAGTGAGCAACAAGGGACAGCCTACGAGCAGTACTTC. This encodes CASSEQQGTAYEQYF.

In DNA, the CDR3 is TGTGCCAGCAGCCCGGAGGGGGCGCGGGGCTACACCTTC. It translates to CASSPEGARGYTF. The genes are TRBV5-4 and TRBJ1-2; 7 bases are shared with TRBD1. This CDR3 has 13 residues. Germline CDR1 and CDR2: SGHNT and YYREEE (reference sequence). The V gene end was trimmed by 4 bases and the J gene end by 8 bases; junction bases not matched to a gene: 8.

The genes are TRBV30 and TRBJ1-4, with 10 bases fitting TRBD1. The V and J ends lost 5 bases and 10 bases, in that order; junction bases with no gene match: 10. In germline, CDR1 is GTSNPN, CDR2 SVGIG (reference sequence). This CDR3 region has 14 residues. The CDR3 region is CAWEAGTGAAKLFF. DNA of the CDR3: TGTGCCTGGGAAGCCGGGACAGGGGCGGCAAAACTGTTTTTT. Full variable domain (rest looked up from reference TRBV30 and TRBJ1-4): SQTIHQWPATLVQPVGSPLSLECTVEGTSNPNLYWYRQAAGRGLQLLFYSVGIGQISSEVPQNLSASRPQDRQFILSSKKLLLSDSGFYLCAWEAGTGAAKLFFGSGTQLSVL.

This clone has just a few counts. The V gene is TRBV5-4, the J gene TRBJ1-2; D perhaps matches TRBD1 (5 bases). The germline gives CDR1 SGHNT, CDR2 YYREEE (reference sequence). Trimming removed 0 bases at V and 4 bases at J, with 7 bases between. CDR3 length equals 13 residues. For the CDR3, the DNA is TGTGCCAGCAGCTTGGCCCAGGGCTATGGCTACACCTTC. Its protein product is CASSLAQGYGYTF.

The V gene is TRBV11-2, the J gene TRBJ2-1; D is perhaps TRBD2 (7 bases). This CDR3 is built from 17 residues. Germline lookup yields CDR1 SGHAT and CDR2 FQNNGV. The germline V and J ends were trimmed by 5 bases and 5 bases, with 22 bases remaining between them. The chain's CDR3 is CASSPLRGEGLDNEQFF. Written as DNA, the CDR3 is TGTGCCAGCAGCCCCCTAAGGGGGGAGGGGCTTGACAATGAGCAGTTCTTC.

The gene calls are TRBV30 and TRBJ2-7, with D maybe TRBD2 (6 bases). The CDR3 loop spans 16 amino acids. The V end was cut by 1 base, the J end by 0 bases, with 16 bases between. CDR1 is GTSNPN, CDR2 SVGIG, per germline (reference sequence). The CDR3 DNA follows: TGTGCCTGGAGTGCGGGTCGGGGAGGTCCCTCCTACGAGCAGTACTTC. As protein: CAWSAGRGGPSYEQYF.

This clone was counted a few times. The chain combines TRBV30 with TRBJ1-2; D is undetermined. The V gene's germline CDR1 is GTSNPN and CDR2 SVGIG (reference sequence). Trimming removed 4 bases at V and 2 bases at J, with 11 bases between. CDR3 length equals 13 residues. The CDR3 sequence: CAWTPTRNYGYTF. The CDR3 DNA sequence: TGTGCCTGGACACCGACGAGGAACTATGGCTACACCTTC. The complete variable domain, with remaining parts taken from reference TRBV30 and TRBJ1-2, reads SQTIHQWPATLVQPVGSPLSLECTVEGTSNPNLYWYRQAAGRGLQLLFYSVGIGQISSEVPQNLSASRPQDRQFILSSKKLLLSDSGFYLCAWTPTRNYGYTFGSGTRLTVV.

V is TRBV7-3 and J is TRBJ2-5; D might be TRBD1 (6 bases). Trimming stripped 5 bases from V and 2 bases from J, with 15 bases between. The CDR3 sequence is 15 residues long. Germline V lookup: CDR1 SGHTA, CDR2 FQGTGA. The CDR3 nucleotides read TGTGCCAGCAGCCGATCGGGGCAGGGGCAAGAGACCCAGTACTTC. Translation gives CASSRSGQGQETQYF.

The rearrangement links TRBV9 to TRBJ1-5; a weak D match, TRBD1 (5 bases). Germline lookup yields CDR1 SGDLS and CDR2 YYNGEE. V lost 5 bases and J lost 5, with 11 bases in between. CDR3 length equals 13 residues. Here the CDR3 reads CASSVQGDQPQHF. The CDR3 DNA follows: TGTGCCAGCAGTGTTCAAGGGGATCAGCCCCAGCATTTT. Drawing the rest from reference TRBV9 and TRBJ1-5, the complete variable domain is DSGVTQTPKHLITATGQRVTLRCSPRSGDLSVYWYQQSLDQGLQFLIQYYNGEERAKGNILERFSAQQFPDLHSELNLSSLELGDSALYFCASSVQGDQPQHFGDGTRLSIL.

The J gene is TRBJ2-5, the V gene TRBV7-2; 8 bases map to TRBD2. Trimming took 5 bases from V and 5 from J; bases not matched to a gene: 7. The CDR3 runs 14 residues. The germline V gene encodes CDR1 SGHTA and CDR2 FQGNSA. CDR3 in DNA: TGTGCCAGCAGCCCGGGAAGCGGGGGTGAGACCCAGTACTTC. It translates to CASSPGSGGETQYF.

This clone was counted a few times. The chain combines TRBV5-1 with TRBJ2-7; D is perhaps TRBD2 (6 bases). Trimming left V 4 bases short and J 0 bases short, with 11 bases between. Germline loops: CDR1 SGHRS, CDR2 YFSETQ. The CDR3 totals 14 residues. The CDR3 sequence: CASSEGTFSYEQYF. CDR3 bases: TGCGCCAGCAGCGAGGGGACTTTCTCCTACGAGCAGTACTTC.

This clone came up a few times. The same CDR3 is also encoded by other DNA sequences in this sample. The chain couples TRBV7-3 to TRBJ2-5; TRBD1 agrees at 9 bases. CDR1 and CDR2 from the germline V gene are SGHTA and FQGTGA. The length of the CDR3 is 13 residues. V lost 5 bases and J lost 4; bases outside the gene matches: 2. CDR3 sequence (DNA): TGTGCCAGCAGCCCGGGACAGGGAGAGACCCAGTACTTC. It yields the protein CASSPGQGETQYF.

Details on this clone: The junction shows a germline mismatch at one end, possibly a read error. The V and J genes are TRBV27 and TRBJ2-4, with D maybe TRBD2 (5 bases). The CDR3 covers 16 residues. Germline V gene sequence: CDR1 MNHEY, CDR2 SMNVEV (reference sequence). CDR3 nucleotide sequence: TGTGCCAGCAGTTTATACCCCCCTCTAGCCAAAAACAGTCAGTACTTC. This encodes CASSLYPPLAKNSQYF.

CDR3 DNA sequence: TGTGCCAGCTCACCACCGGGTCAGCGGGGCAGGGTTCAATATGGCTACACCTTC. Its protein is CASSPPGQRGRVQYGYTF. The rearrangement uses TRBV18 and TRBJ1-2; D possibly corresponds to TRBD1 (5 bases). The ends were cut back, 0 bases at V and 5 bases at J, with 22 bases in the middle. Germline-derived CDR1 and CDR2 are KGHSH and LQKENI. CDR3 length: 18 amino acids.

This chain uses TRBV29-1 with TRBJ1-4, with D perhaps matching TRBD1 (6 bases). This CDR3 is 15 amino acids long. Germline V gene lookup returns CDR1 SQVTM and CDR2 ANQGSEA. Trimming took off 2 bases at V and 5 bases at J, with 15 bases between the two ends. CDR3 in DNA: TGCAGCGTTGAATGGGGGGGCAGCGCGAATGAAAAACTGTTTTTT. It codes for CSVEWGGSANEKLFF.

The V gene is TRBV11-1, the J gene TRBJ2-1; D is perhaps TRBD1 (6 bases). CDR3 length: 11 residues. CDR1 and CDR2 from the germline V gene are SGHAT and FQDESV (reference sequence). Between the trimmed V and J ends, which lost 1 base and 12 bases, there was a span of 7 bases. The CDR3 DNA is TGTGCCAGCAGCTTAGGCAGGGGGCAGTTCTTC. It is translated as CASSLGRGQFF.